This T cell receptor (beta chain) originates from a study of CD8 T cells in ankylosing spondylitis (dated by TCRdb to 2017 to 2019). Describing the broader study: To find TCR variants linked to disease, the study profiled T cell receptor beta repertoires in ankylosing spondylitis patients and healthy donors. Peripheral blood was sampled, and synovial fluid was additionally collected from ankylosing spondylitis patients. In total, the full study cohort was made up of 85 to 140 healthy donors and 20 to 25 ankylosing spondylitis patients. What the research found in general, with its limitations: In peripheral blood, the disease-linked clones were found at relatively low frequencies and had a CD8+ phenotype. Some motif variants were previously reported in synovial fluid and blood of reactive arthritis patients, suggesting common disease-initiation mechanisms. A TCR beta motif made up of several highly homologous amino acid variants appeared to be characteristic of blood from ankylosing spondylitis patients. According to the report, matched synovial fluid samples from ankylosing spondylitis patients were significantly enriched for the disease-linked clones.

Instrument on record: Illumina HiSeq 2500. Quantitative 5'-RACE with molecular barcodes was the method used to prepare the TCR beta libraries. The study's own analysis went as follows. A new computational method, built on a probabilistic model of VDJ rearrangement, was used to identify disease-linked TCR variants. TCRdb itself trimmed the public reads at Q25 with fastp, ran MiXCR and retained productive beta chains. Rows are combined by CDR3 protein, so each entry shows the most common genes and DNA. TCRdb's processing, not the authors', yielded these V and J calls. For this sample the table gives about 150,000 distinct CDR3 sequences, of which around two fifths were detected only once. In total, the top ten clones hold nearly 15% of the sample. A remark on this clonotype: The antigen it binds to is not known. Qualities for individual bases were not recorded, and no much larger clone is one base off.

Synovial fluid samples were matched to blood samples from the same ankylosing spondylitis patients. The receptor was isolated from a male donor with ankylosing spondylitis. Input material: synovial fluid, either unsorted or a sorted T cell fraction (not recorded which).

Here the CDR3 is given as CASSRYRGNEQFF. The DNA is as follows: TGTGCCAGCAGCCGCTACAGGGGGAATGAGCAGTTCTTC. The V and J segments used are TRBV7-8 and TRBJ2-1; 8 of the junction bases match TRBD1. V is trimmed back by 5 bases and J by 7 bases, and the junction contains 4 bases that no gene match accounts for. CDR1 and CDR2 were assigned from the germline V gene as SGHVS and FQNEAQ. The cysteine opens and the phenylalanine closes a CDR3 of 13 amino acids. Only the CDR3 region is kept as DNA, spanning 39 bases read in frame from base 1.